The entry that follows covers one TCR beta chain sequence. Authors' methods: Reference gene primer amplification gave estimated nucleated cell counts. This table comes from immunoSEQ multiplex PCR, and its TCRdb copy is limited to in-frame clones, with some not included. V and J calls and clone size come straight from that table; D and trimming were deduced from the DNA. The data contain fewer than 200,000 clones, about 74% of them singletons. Germline V CDR1 and CDR2: LGHDT, YNNKEL (reference sequence). The CDR3 totals 15 residues. V was pared by 0 bases and J by 0 bases, with 6 bases between. The record originates from a study of blood T cell repertoires in COVID-19.

The chain couples TRBV3-1 (or the pseudogene TRBV3-2) to TRBJ2-1, with a possible D match to TRBD2 (5 bases). The origin of this receptor is a woman older than 75 with acute or convalescent COVID-19. The sequencing input was peripheral blood. DNA of the CDR3: TGTGCCAGCAGCCAAGATGGAGGCTCCTACAATGAGCAGTTCTTC. Translating it yields CASSQDGGSYNEQFF.